The clone carrying this T cell receptor (beta chain) has a handful of counts. Each CDR3 protein is one row after TCRdb ran MiXCR on the RT-PCR reads. In the table there are about 680,000 distinct CDR3 sequences, over 12% of which are singletons. This CDR3 comprises 14 residues. V shed 2 bases and J 6 bases; nucleotides not matched to a gene: 5. Germline V CDR1 and CDR2: MNHEY, SVGAGI. The rearrangement joins TRBV6-5 to TRBJ2-7, with 9 bases fitting TRBD1. This sequence was found in a female donor in good health, serving as a healthy control. Sequencing was carried out using memory CD4+ T cells from blood. The chain's CDR3 is CASSYTGGGFEQYF. The CDR3 nucleotides read TGTGCCAGCAGTTACACAGGGGGCGGGTTCGAGCAGTACTTC.